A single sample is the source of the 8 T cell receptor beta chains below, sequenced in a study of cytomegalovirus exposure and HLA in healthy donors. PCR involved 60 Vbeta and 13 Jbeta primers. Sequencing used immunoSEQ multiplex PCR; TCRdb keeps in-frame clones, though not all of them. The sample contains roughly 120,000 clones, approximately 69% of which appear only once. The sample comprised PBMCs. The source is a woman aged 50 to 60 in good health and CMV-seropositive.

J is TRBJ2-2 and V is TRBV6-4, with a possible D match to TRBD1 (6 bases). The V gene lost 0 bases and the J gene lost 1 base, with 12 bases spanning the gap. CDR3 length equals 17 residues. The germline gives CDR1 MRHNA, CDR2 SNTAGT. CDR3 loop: CASSDSQGFLNTGELFF. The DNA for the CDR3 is TGTGCCAGCAGTGACTCTCAGGGGTTTCTGAACACCGGGGAGCTGTTTTTT.

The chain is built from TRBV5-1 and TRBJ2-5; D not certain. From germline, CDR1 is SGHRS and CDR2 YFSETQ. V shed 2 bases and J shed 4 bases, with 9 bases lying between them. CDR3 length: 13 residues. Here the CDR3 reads CASSLLVAETQYF. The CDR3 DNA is TGCGCCAGCAGCTTATTGGTGGCAGAGACCCAGTACTTC.

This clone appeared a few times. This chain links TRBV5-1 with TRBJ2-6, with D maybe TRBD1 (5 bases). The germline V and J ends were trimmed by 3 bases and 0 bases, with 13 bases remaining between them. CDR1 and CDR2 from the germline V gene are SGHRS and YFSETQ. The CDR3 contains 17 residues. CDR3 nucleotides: TGCGCCAGCAGCTCCGGACAACGATTCTCTGGGGCCAACGTCCTGACTTTC. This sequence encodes CASSSGQRFSGANVLTF.

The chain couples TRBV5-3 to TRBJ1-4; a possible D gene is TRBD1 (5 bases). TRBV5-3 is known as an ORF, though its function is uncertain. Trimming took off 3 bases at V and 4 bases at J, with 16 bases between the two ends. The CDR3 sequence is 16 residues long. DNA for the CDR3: TGTGCCAGAAGCTGGGACTGGATTCCACTTAATGAAAAACTGTTTTTT. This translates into CARSWDWIPLNEKLFF.

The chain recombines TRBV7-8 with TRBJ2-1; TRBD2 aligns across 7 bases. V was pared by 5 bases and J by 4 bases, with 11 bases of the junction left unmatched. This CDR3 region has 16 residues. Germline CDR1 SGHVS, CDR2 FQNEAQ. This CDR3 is CASSRGAGVVYNEQFF. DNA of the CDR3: TGTGCCAGCAGCCGCGGGGCGGGAGTCGTATACAATGAGCAGTTCTTC.

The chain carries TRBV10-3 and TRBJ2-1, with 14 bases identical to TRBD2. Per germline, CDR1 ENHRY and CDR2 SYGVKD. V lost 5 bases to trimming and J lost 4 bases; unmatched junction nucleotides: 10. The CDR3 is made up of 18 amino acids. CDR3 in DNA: TGTGCCATCAGTAAGACTAGCGGGGGGGCCCATTCGTACAATGAGCAGTTCTTC. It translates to CAISKTSGGAHSYNEQFF.

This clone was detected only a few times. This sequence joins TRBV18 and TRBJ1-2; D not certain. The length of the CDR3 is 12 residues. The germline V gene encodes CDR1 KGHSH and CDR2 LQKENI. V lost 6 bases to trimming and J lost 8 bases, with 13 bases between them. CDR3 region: CASSPTPGGYTF. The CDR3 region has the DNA TGTGCCAGCTCTCCAACCCCCGGGGGCTACACCTTC.

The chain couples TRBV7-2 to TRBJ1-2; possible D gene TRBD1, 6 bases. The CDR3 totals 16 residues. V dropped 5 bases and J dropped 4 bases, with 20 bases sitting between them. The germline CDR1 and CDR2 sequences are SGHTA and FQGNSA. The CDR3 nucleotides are TGTGCCAGCAGCCCCTACCTTGGTGGGGGCATCTATGGCTACACCTTC. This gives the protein CASSPYLGGGIYGYTF.